In its sample, the clone carrying this T cell receptor (beta chain) was seen a few times. This record comes from a study of blood T cell repertoires in COVID-19. Study context: Sites across the United States, Italy and Spain contributed samples from acute and convalescent COVID-19.

Original methodology: By means of reference gene primer amplification, nucleated cell counts were estimated. TCRdb's table, derived via immunoSEQ multiplex PCR, lists solely in-frame clones and lacks some. V and J calls plus clone size are reproduced from that table; the DNA served to infer D and trimming. The sample lists tens of thousands of clones, 89% seen once, with about 5.5% in the top ten. The origin of this receptor is a man in his fifties or sixties with COVID-19, enrolled during active disease. The sequenced sample consisted of peripheral blood.

The CDR3 DNA is TGTGCCAGCAGGCCCCGAGCGGGAGTGGTTGATGAGCAGTTCTTC. Its translation: CASRPRAGVVDEQFF. The chain joins TRBV27 to TRBJ2-1, with 8 bases aligning to TRBD2. The V gene's germline CDR1 is MNHEY and CDR2 SMNVEV (reference sequence). The CDR3 is 15 amino acids. V was clipped by 6 bases and J by 8 bases; unmatched bases: 12.